This T cell receptor beta chain came from a study of a mutant IDH1 vaccine in newly diagnosed glioma. For this clone: What it recognizes is unknown.

Using immunoSEQ multiplex PCR, the repertoire was profiled, and TCRdb retains in-frame clones only, with some absent. Among 25,000 to 30,000 clones listed, around 80% were seen once. Time point of the sample: week 35, safety follow-up. A 20-mer mutant IDH1 peptide at 300 ug was injected subcutaneously with topical imiquimod. Per germline, CDR1 ENHRY and CDR2 SYGVKD. This CDR3 contains 13 residues. Deletions cut 2 bases from V and 1 base from J, with 6 bases between. The starting material was PBMCs, obtained from a glioma patient whose treatment included an IDH1 peptide vaccine. The clonotype comes from a middle-aged man with glioma. This rearrangement joins TRBV10-3 to TRBJ2-7; D unclear. The CDR3 region is CAISEGISYEQYF. CDR3 nucleotide sequence: TGTGCCATCAGTGAGGGCATATCCTACGAGCAGTACTTC.